This TCR beta chain came from a study of blood T cell repertoires in COVID-19 (TCRdb year 2020). Context from the whole study: Samples covering the acute and convalescent phases of COVID-19 were provided by collaborators in the United States, Italy and Spain. The sample metadata nearly always contained a de-identified subject ID, COVID-19 status, age in years and sex. Samples were obtained from the ongoing ImmuneRACE study (first 160 participants) and from roughly 1,300 subjects provided by 6 global collaborators. The prospective study material was composed of cDNA or gDNA derived from T cells, B-cell-depleted T cells, or PBMCs. The repertoires were made available in a free public database intended to serve as a resource for research on the immune response to SARS-CoV-2. Deeply sampled blood TCRbeta repertoires from subjects exposed to, actively infected with, or recovered from COVID-19 were included in the dataset. Where HLA class I and class II types were available, the types were taken from metadata supplied by the sample provider, not from assay-based typing.

The immunoSEQ Assay, a bias-controlled multiplex PCR, was used to amplify TCRbeta CDR3 regions from genomic DNA. The authors processed their data as follows. Nucleated cell counts per sample were estimated from amplification of reference gene primers within the assay. To quantify the absolute abundance of each unique TCRbeta CDR3 rearrangement, sequence reads were collapsed and filtered. Productive Simpson clonality was computed per sample as the square root of Simpson's diversity index over productive rearrangements. TCRdb carries this immuneACCESS record with in-frame sequences only. Its versions omit some clonotypes, under half of them owing to an unresolved V gene in the studies checked, with the rest unexplained. V and J calls and clone size are copied from that table; D and trimming were computed from the DNA. In all, the sample holds about 45,000 clones, and about nine tenths of those were seen once. Roughly 13% of the sample is in the top ten clones.

Points on this clone: Its specific antigen is unknown. No quality values exist for individual bases; no much larger clone is one base distant.

Each collaborating institution followed its own protocols to collect whole blood in K2EDTA tubes. Collaborator samples were shipped for TCRbeta analysis as frozen whole blood, isolated PBMCs, or DNA extracted from either sample type. The paper's findings and limits, for the study overall: The amount of clinical and demographic metadata varied by source and participant and was provided uncurated.

The trim is 2 bases for V and 2 bases for J, with a gap of 4 bases between the germline ends. From its cysteine to its phenylalanine, the CDR3 spans 13 amino acids. Just the 39-base CDR3 DNA is kept, in frame starting at base 1. CDR1 and CDR2 (SEHNR, FQNEAQ) derive from the germline V gene (reference sequence). This clonotype was obtained from a human donor in a cohort sampled during active COVID-19. The receptor chain draws on TRBV7-9 and TRBJ1-3; a confident D gene designation cannot be given. Sequencing was done on a sample of peripheral blood. CDR3 sequence: CASSLQTGNTIYF. The base sequence is TGTGCCAGCAGCTTACAGACTGGAAACACCATATATTTT.